Shown below are 21 T cell receptor beta chains from a single sample sequenced in a study of T cell repertoires in cytomegalovirus infection. Their recognized antigens are unknown. One entry per CDR3 protein, called by TCRdb with MiXCR from the reads. The profile shows around 100,000 distinct CDR3 sequences, 10% of them singletons. Sequenced: PBMCs, sequenced either directly or after in vitro stimulation (not recorded which). The origin of the receptors is a human donor in good health (CMV status not recorded). Some clones in this sample may be carry-over from other donors' samples.

Ten or more counts support this clonotype. The J gene is TRBJ2-3, the V gene TRBV5-4; no firm D call. Per the germline V gene, CDR1 is SGHNT and CDR2 is YYREEE (reference sequence). The CDR3 extends over 12 amino acids. Trimming pared 5 bases from V and 4 bases from J, leaving 8 bases between. The CDR3 sequence: CASSPTPDTQYF. CDR3 nucleotides: TGTGCCAGCAGTCCAACTCCAGATACGCAGTATTTT.

The chain couples TRBV7-6 to TRBJ2-1; 12 nucleotides align to TRBD2. Germline V CDR1 and CDR2: SGHVS, FNYEAQ. After removal of 6 bases from V and 2 bases from J, the junction contained 2 bases not matched to a gene. The CDR3 is 15 residues long. For the CDR3, the DNA is TGTGCCAGCAGACCTAGCGGGAGGGCCTACAATGAGCAGTTCTTC. This gives the protein CASRPSGRAYNEQFF. The full variable domain, rest sourced from reference TRBV7-6 and TRBJ2-1, is GAGVSQSPRYKVTKRGQDVALRCDPISGHVSLYWYRQALGQGPEFLTYFNYEAQQDKSGLPNDRFSAERPEGSISTLTIQRTEQRDSAMYRCASRPSGRAYNEQFFGPGTRLTVL.

Written as DNA, the CDR3 is TGTGCCAGCAGCTTCAGGTTATTGGGCTACACCTTC. Translation: CASSFRLLGYTF. The chain couples TRBV7-9 to TRBJ1-2, with no clear D. Deletions cut 3 bases from V and 8 bases from J, with 10 bases between. The CDR3 spans 12 residues. The V gene's germline CDR1 is SEHNR and CDR2 FQNEAQ (reference sequence). The full variable domain, in which reference TRBV7-9 and TRBJ1-2 provide the parts outside the CDR3, is DTGVSQNPRHKITKRGQNVTFRCDPISEHNRLYWYRQTLGQGPEFLTYFQNEAQLEKSRLLSDRFSAERPKGSFSTLEIQRTEQGDSAMYLCASSFRLLGYTFGSGTRLTVV.

The chain recombines TRBV6-1 with TRBJ2-7, with D perhaps TRBD2 (5 bases). The V end was cut by 5 bases, the J end by 6 bases, with 8 bases between. The CDR3 has 11 amino acids. Germline values: CDR1 MNHNS, CDR2 SASEGT. As DNA, the CDR3 is TGTGCCAGCAGTTACAGCGGCGAGCAGTACTTC. This gives the protein CASSYSGEQYF.

This clonotype came up many times. V is TRBV7-2 and J is TRBJ2-7; 9 bases agree with TRBD1. From germline, CDR1 is SGHTA and CDR2 FQGNSA. The CDR3 covers 17 residues. Unmatched junction bases numbered 14, after V lost 2 bases and J lost 6 bases. The CDR3 region is CASSLPLGQGIIREQYF. Written as DNA, the CDR3 is TGTGCCAGCAGCTTACCCTTGGGACAGGGAATAATCCGCGAGCAGTACTTC.

There are many counts of this clonotype. The chain combines TRBV7-2 with TRBJ2-3; 7 bases are shared with TRBD2. V gave up 5 bases and J gave up 1 base; unmatched junction bases: 15. Germline CDR1 is SGHTA and CDR2 is FQGNSA. The CDR3 contains 18 residues. CDR3 sequence reads: CASSPQRASGGRTDTQYF. The CDR3 bases are TGTGCCAGCAGCCCGCAGCGTGCTAGCGGCGGACGCACAGATACGCAGTATTTT.

At least ten counts were recorded for this clonotype. The chain employs TRBV7-2 and TRBJ2-7; TRBD2 matches at 8 bases. Germline V gene data show CDR1 as SGHTA and CDR2 as FQGNSA. This CDR3 has 15 amino acids. J lost 4 bases, V lost 5 bases, and 10 bases had no gene match. The CDR3 reads CASSPAAAGGYEQYF. CDR3 in DNA: TGTGCCAGCAGCCCCGCCGCTGCGGGAGGTTACGAGCAGTACTTC.

This clonotype was counted many times. The V call is TRBV20-1, the J call TRBJ2-1; 10 positions match TRBD1. Losses at the gene ends were 3 bases for V and 6 bases for J; bases not matched to a gene: 5. CDR1 is DFQATT and CDR2 is SNEGSKA in the germline V gene (reference sequence). This CDR3 spans 14 amino acids. The CDR3 spells CSARGGTGANEQFF. The CDR3 DNA sequence: TGCAGTGCTAGGGGAGGGACAGGGGCCAATGAGCAGTTCTTC.

The table lists this clonotype with a few counts. One junction end disagrees with the germline gene, perhaps due to a read error. The gene calls are TRBV6-1 and TRBJ2-7, with 13 bases aligning to TRBD2. In germline, CDR1 is MNHNS, CDR2 SASEGT. This CDR3 has 15 residues. CDR3 nucleotides: TGTGCCAGCAGTGAAGCGTCGGGACTAGCGGGAAGGTTAGACTTC. Translated, it gives CASSEASGLAGRLDF.

Worth noting for this clonotype: Since a much larger clone is just one base distant, this may be a read error. The V gene is TRBV29-1, the J gene TRBJ1-5; TRBD1 is a possible D gene (6 bases). The germline V gene has CDR1 SQVTM and CDR2 ANQGSEA. This CDR3 has 14 residues. Trimming left V 5 bases short and J 5 bases short, with 16 bases between. CDR3 amino acids: CSVLVAGDHQPQHF. In nucleotides, the CDR3 is TGCAGCGTTCTGGTGGCAGGGGATCATCAGCCCCAGCATTTT.

V gene TRBV6-6 combines with J gene TRBJ1-1; D remains unclear. V lost 6 bases to trimming and J lost 0 bases, with 23 bases between them. CDR3 length equals 18 residues. Germline V CDR1 and CDR2: MNHNY, SVGAGI (reference sequence). The CDR3 loop reads CASSPLLILVKMNTEAFF. The DNA of the CDR3 is TGTGCCAGCAGCCCCCTCCTAATACTAGTCAAAATGAACACTGAAGCTTTCTTT.

This clonotype was counted many times. This sequence joins TRBV28 and TRBJ2-7; weak D call: TRBD2 (5 bases). Trimming removed 7 bases at V and 3 bases at J, with 10 bases between. The CDR3 runs to 12 residues. Germline-derived CDR1 and CDR2 are MDHEN and SYDVKM. CDR3 sequence (DNA): TGTGCCAGCACCCGAGGAGGCTACGAGCAGTACTTC. Its protein product is CASTRGGYEQYF.

This clonotype was found a few times. The chain recombines TRBV20-1 with TRBJ1-2; TRBD1 might be the D (5 bases). The CDR3 runs 11 residues. Trimming pared 8 bases from V and 2 bases from J, leaving 9 bases between. Per germline, CDR1 DFQATT and CDR2 SNEGSKA (reference sequence). The CDR3 DNA reads TGCAGTATTTCAGGGAACTATGGCTACACCTTC. Translating gives CSISGNYGYTF.

Many counts were recorded for this clonotype. The V and J genes are TRBV6-2 or TRBV6-3 and TRBJ2-1, with 14 bases fitting TRBD2. This CDR3 region has 15 residues. Germline V gene lookup returns CDR1 MNHEY and CDR2 SVGEGT. With 6 bases clipped from V and 8 bases from J, the junction kept 6 bases outside the gene matches. The CDR3 loop reads CASREGLAGVYEQFF. In nucleotides, the CDR3 is TGTGCCAGCAGGGAGGGACTAGCGGGAGTTTATGAGCAGTTCTTC.

Concerning this clonotype itself: This may arise from a read error, as a much more abundant clone is one base away. This sequence joins TRBV20-1 and TRBJ2-3; 8 bases align to TRBD1. CDR3 length: 12 residues. Germline loops: CDR1 DFQATT, CDR2 SNEGSKA (reference sequence). The CDR3 region has the DNA TGCAGTGCCTCAGGGGGCACAGAAACGCAGTATTTT. Translation: CSASGGTETQYF.

At least ten counts were recorded for this clonotype. The chain carries TRBV4-1 and TRBJ2-3; 11 positions agree with TRBD2. The CDR3 has 17 residues. Germline loops: CDR1 MGHRA, CDR2 YSYEKL. The V gene end was trimmed by 2 bases and the J gene end by 1 base; junction bases not matched to a gene: 5. CDR3 DNA sequence: TGCGCCAGCAGCCAAACCGGGACTAGCGGACGCACAGATACGCAGTATTTT. Its translation is CASSQTGTSGRTDTQYF.

CDR3 protein: CASSLMSGTEAFF. DNA of the CDR3: TGTGCCAGCAGTCTTATGTCAGGAACTGAAGCTTTCTTT. The chain joins TRBV7-9 to TRBJ1-1; no clear D gene. The V gene lost 6 bases and the J gene lost 5 bases, with 13 bases spanning the gap. The CDR3 runs 13 residues. The germline V gene encodes CDR1 SEHNR and CDR2 FQNEAQ (reference sequence).

In this sample, this clonotype turned up a few times. The chain links TRBV25-1 to TRBJ2-5; 12 positions match TRBD2. CDR3 length: 15 amino acids. CDR1 is MGHDK, CDR2 SYGVNS, per germline. V shed 4 bases and J 4 bases; nucleotides not matched to a gene: 4. The CDR3 spells CASSGLAGGLETQYF. The CDR3 DNA reads TGTGCCAGCAGTGGTCTAGCGGGAGGGCTAGAGACCCAGTACTTC.

This clonotype has ten or more counts. V usage is TRBV7-2 and J usage is TRBJ2-1; possible D gene TRBD2, 5 bases. Germline assignment: CDR1 SGHTA and CDR2 FQGNSA. The CDR3 consists of 16 residues. V lost 5 bases to trimming and J lost 4 bases, with 18 bases between them. CDR3 loop: CASSPNSPAVYNEQFF. The CDR3 DNA is TGTGCCAGCAGCCCCAACAGCCCAGCGGTTTACAATGAGCAGTTCTTC.

The chain combines TRBV27 with TRBJ1-5; D not certain. Trimming took 3 bases from V and 3 from J, leaving 6 bases between them. Germline V gene sequence: CDR1 MNHEY, CDR2 SMNVEV (reference sequence). The CDR3 has 13 amino acids. The chain's CDR3 is CASSFESNQPQHF. DNA of the CDR3: TGTGCCAGCAGTTTTGAGTCCAATCAGCCCCAGCATTTT.

The chain has TRBV4-3 and TRBJ1-2; 7 bases are shared with TRBD1. Trimming took 0 bases from V and 0 from J; bases not matched to a gene: 4. This CDR3 contains 16 residues. Germline CDR1 is LGHNA and CDR2 is YSLEER. Here the CDR3 reads CASSQDLQGANYGYTF. CDR3 bases: TGCGCCAGCAGCCAAGACCTTCAGGGGGCTAACTATGGCTACACCTTC.